The sequence of this T cell receptor (beta chain) was determined in a study of T cells after yellow fever vaccination. V was clipped by 2 bases and J by 1 base; unmatched bases: 4. Germline assignment: CDR1 LGHDT and CDR2 YNNKEL (reference sequence). The CDR3 spans 16 residues. TCR cDNA was made by 5'RACE template switching, adding a universal primer site and UMIs. TCRdb reprocessed the 5' RACE reads via MiXCR and lists one record per CDR3 protein. The sample carries more than 350,000 distinct CDR3 sequences, more than 9% recorded once. Study outcomes and limitations: Post-booster repertoires contained most primary-vaccination clones again (roughly 95% CD4, 88% CD8). Abundant bulk-derived clonotypes could contaminate FACS-sorted repertoires. The secondary response peaked faster, at day 5 versus 15, but was weaker.

Worth noting for this clonotype: Its antigen is as yet unknown.

The origin of this receptor is a man between 18 and 29 years old who received the YFV17D yellow fever vaccine. This material consisted of PBMCs, taken on the day of the first yellow fever vaccination. The chain links TRBV3-1 to TRBJ2-1, with TRBD2 matching 8 bases. The CDR3 region has the DNA TGTGCCAGCAGCCAAAATTTAGCGGGGTCCTACAATGAGCAGTTCTTC. Translating it yields CASSQNLAGSYNEQFF.